The 21 T cell receptor beta chains presented below share a single source sample, sequenced in a study of cytomegalovirus exposure and HLA in healthy donors. PCR primers comprised 60 Vbeta and 13 Jbeta primers. Assay used: immunoSEQ multiplex PCR; TCRdb lists only in-frame clones, some missing. The sample holds just under 95,000 clones, more than 60% seen once. The source material was PBMCs. Receptors originate from a man aged 45-65 years in good health and CMV-seropositive.

This chain joins TRBV5-6 and TRBJ1-5; 9 positions match TRBD1. This CDR3 region has 15 residues. With 3 bases clipped from V and 4 bases from J, the junction kept 5 bases outside the gene matches. Germline values: CDR1 SGHDT, CDR2 YYEEEE. CDR3 amino acids: CASSYGTGMNQPQHF. CDR3 coding DNA: TGTGCCAGCAGCTACGGGACAGGGATGAATCAGCCCCAGCATTTT. Complete variable domain (other parts from reference TRBV5-6 and TRBJ1-5): DAGVTQSPTHLIKTRGQQVTLRCSPKSGHDTVSWYQQALGQGPQFIFQYYEEEERQRGNFPDRFSGHQFPNYSSELNVNALLLGDSALYLCASSYGTGMNQPQHFGDGTRLSIL.

The J gene is TRBJ1-3, the V gene TRBV30, with 9 bases matching TRBD1. CDR1 and CDR2 (germline): GTSNPN, SVGIG (reference sequence). J was trimmed by 0 bases and V by 3 bases; bases with no gene match: 3. The CDR3 loop spans 15 amino acids. CDR3 loop: CAWSRTGDSGNTIYF. CDR3 DNA sequence: TGTGCCTGGAGCAGGACAGGGGACTCTGGAAACACCATATATTTT.

The chain combines TRBV5-1 with TRBJ2-2; TRBD1 matches at 8 bases. Germline CDR1 SGHRS, CDR2 YFSETQ. This CDR3 spans 14 amino acids. V was pared by 4 bases and J by 5 bases, with 4 bases of the junction left unmatched. The CDR3 sequence is CASSTDRGTGELFF. CDR3 in DNA: TGCGCCAGCAGCACAGACAGGGGTACCGGGGAGCTGTTTTTT.

The chain links TRBV18 to TRBJ1-2; 12 nucleotides agree with TRBD1. The CDR3 has 15 residues. Germline V gene sequence: CDR1 KGHSH, CDR2 LQKENI. Trimming took 8 bases from V and 8 from J; bases not matched to a gene: 12. Here the CDR3 DNA reads TGTGCCAGCCAATCGGTGGGACAGGGGGCGCGCGGCTACACCTTC. Protein sequence: CASQSVGQGARGYTF.

The chain joins TRBV19 to TRBJ2-2; TRBD1 agrees at 8 bases. The CDR3 is 14 residues long. Losses at the gene ends were 5 bases for V and 5 bases for J; bases not matched to a gene: 4. Germline V gives CDR1 LNHDA, CDR2 SQIVND (reference sequence). CDR3 residues: CASSEDRETGELFF. As DNA, the CDR3 is TGTGCCAGTAGTGAGGACAGGGAAACCGGGGAGCTGTTTTTT.

This clone was detected only a few times. The chain carries TRBV15 and TRBJ1-3; TRBD1 might be the D (5 bases). The V end was cut by 1 base, the J end by 0 bases, with 10 bases between. The CDR3 totals 16 residues. Germline V lookup: CDR1 LNHNV, CDR2 YYDKDF (reference sequence). CDR3 region: CATSRGGDFSGNTIYF. For the CDR3, the DNA is TGTGCCACCAGCAGAGGGGGGGATTTCTCTGGAAACACCATATATTTT.

This clone was seen only a few times. The V and J genes are TRBV7-6 and TRBJ2-1; TRBD1 matches 9 bases. Germline loops: CDR1 SGHVS, CDR2 FNYEAQ. After removal of 2 bases from V and 7 bases from J, the junction contained 6 bases not matched to a gene. The CDR3 loop spans 15 amino acids. The CDR3 sequence: CASSLHGTGWNEQFF. DNA for the CDR3: TGTGCCAGCAGCTTACACGGGACAGGGTGGAATGAGCAGTTCTTC.

This sequence joins TRBV7-6 and TRBJ1-2; TRBD1 agrees at 8 bases. With 5 bases clipped from V and 2 bases from J, the junction kept 7 bases outside the gene matches. The V gene's germline CDR1 is SGHVS and CDR2 FNYEAQ. The CDR3 loop spans 15 amino acids. In DNA, the CDR3 is TGTGCCAGCAGCCCCGGGACAGGAGGCAACTATGGCTACACCTTC. Encoded protein: CASSPGTGGNYGYTF.

V usage is TRBV19 and J usage is TRBJ2-5; possibly TRBD1 for D (5 bases). This CDR3 region has 13 residues. V was clipped by 5 bases and J by 1 base, with 8 bases between them. Germline V CDR1 and CDR2: LNHDA, SQIVND (reference sequence). The CDR3 sequence: CASSFRVQETQYF. The CDR3 bases are TGTGCCAGTAGTTTCAGGGTCCAAGAGACCCAGTACTTC.

As for this clone: The junction does not match germline at one end; this may be a read error. This sequence joins TRBV5-1 and TRBJ2-1, with TRBD2 matching over 10 bases. The CDR3 is 14 residues long. Germline lookup yields CDR1 SGHRS and CDR2 YFSETQ. This chain's CDR3 is CASSLASGSFERVF. CDR3 nucleotides: TGCGCCAGCAGCTTGGCTAGCGGGAGCTTTGAAAGGGTCTTC. The variable domain in full, completed from reference TRBV5-1 and TRBJ2-1, reads KAGVTQTPRYLIKTRGQQVTLSCSPISGHRSVSWYQQTPGQGLQFLFEYFSETQRNKGNFPGRFSGRQFSNSRSEMNVSTLELGDSALYLCASSLASGSFERVFGPGTRLTVL.

The gene calls are TRBV4-1 and TRBJ1-1; 9 nucleotides line up with TRBD1. The germline CDR1 and CDR2 sequences are MGHRA and YSYEKL. V dropped 4 bases and J dropped 6; count of bases not matched to a gene: 12. This CDR3 is built from 16 residues. The CDR3 DNA is TGCGCCAGCAGCCTTTTAAGGACAGGGGAGTTGGCTGAAGCTTTCTTT. This encodes CASSLLRTGELAEAFF.

The rearrangement uses TRBV19 and TRBJ2-6, with D maybe TRBD2 (6 bases). From germline, CDR1 is LNHDA and CDR2 SQIVND (reference sequence). V was clipped by 3 bases and J by 1 base, with 16 bases between them. The CDR3 contains 18 residues. The CDR3 DNA follows: TGTGCCAGTAGTATTCGAGGAGGGATGGAATCTGGGGCCAACGTCCTGACTTTC. It translates to CASSIRGGMESGANVLTF.

CDR3 sequence (DNA): TGTGCCAGCAAGGGACAGGGGGCTGCTTTTTACGAGCAGTACTTC. It codes for CASKGQGAAFYEQYF. The chain has TRBV6-6 and TRBJ2-7; 12 bases agree with TRBD1. The CDR3 is 15 amino acids. J gave up 4 bases and V 7 bases, and 8 bases lay outside the gene matches. Germline V lookup: CDR1 MNHNY, CDR2 SVGAGI (reference sequence).

This clone was counted once. The CDR3 bases are TGCAGCGGCATAGCGGGGGGGCCCGAGACCCAGTACTTC. Protein product: CSGIAGGPETQYF. The rearrangement joins TRBV29-1 to TRBJ2-5, with 11 nucleotides matching TRBD2. The CDR3 has 13 residues. Germline CDR1 SQVTM, CDR2 ANQGSEA. V lost 7 bases, J lost 5 bases, and 6 bases stayed unmatched. The variable domain in full, completed from reference TRBV29-1 and TRBJ2-5, reads SAVISQKPSRDICQRGTSLTIQCQVDSQVTMMFWYRQQPGQSLTLIATANQGSEATYESGFVIDKFPISRPNLTFSTLTVSNMSPEDSSIYLCSGIAGGPETQYFGPGTRLLVL.

This chain joins TRBV7-9 and TRBJ2-2, with 10 bases lining up with TRBD2. The CDR3 loop spans 16 amino acids. J lost 1 base, V lost 5 bases, and 4 bases had no gene match. Germline V gene lookup returns CDR1 SEHNR and CDR2 FQNEAQ (reference sequence). DNA for the CDR3: TGTGCCAGCAGCCTCGGACTAGCGGAGAACACCGGGGAGCTGTTTTTT. Protein: CASSLGLAENTGELFF.

The chain uses TRBV5-1 and TRBJ1-1, with 8 bases that match TRBD1. CDR1 is SGHRS, CDR2 YFSETQ, per germline. The CDR3 sequence is 16 residues long. With 3 bases clipped from V and 2 bases from J, the junction kept 9 bases outside the gene matches. DNA of the CDR3: TGCGCCAGCAGCTCAAATCCGACAGGGGTCAACACTGAAGCTTTCTTT. Its translation: CASSSNPTGVNTEAFF.

The J gene is TRBJ2-2, the V gene TRBV5-4, with 9 bases matching TRBD1. CDR1 is SGHNT and CDR2 is YYREEE in the germline V gene (reference sequence). V was pared by 9 bases and J by 3 bases, with 15 bases of the junction left unmatched. The CDR3 loop spans 17 amino acids. The CDR3 DNA sequence: TGTGCCACAACCACAGGGGGCGCCCACGCCGACACCGGGGAGCTGTTTTTT. Protein: CATTTGGAHADTGELFF.

The chain carries TRBV18 and TRBJ1-2; D remains ambiguous. Looked up from germline, CDR1 is KGHSH and CDR2 is LQKENI. V gave up 2 bases and J gave up 2 bases, with 9 bases separating them. The CDR3 totals 14 residues. The CDR3, as DNA: TGTGCCAGCTCACCAGTAGAGAAAAACTATGGCTACACCTTC. It translates to CASSPVEKNYGYTF.

On this clone: The junction departs from germline at one end; a sequencing error may be responsible. V gene TRBV7-9 combines with J gene TRBJ2-7, with 7 bases identical to TRBD1. The CDR3 sequence is 17 residues long. CDR1 SEHNR and CDR2 FQNEAQ come from the germline V gene (reference sequence). CDR3 region: CSSSPMSGTASSYEQYF. The CDR3 nucleotides read TGTTCCAGCAGTCCGATGTCCGGGACAGCTTCCTCCTACGAGCAGTACTTC.

The chain recombines TRBV4-2 with TRBJ2-1; D unclear. V was clipped by 3 bases and J by 2 bases, with 11 bases between them. This CDR3 region has 15 residues. Germline V lookup: CDR1 LGHNA, CDR2 YNFKEQ. CDR3 nucleotide sequence: TGTGCCAGCAGCCAGGAGCGTGCGACCTACAATGAGCAGTTCTTC. Translation: CASSQERATYNEQFF.

Note on this clone: Distinct nucleotide sequences in the sample also encode this CDR3. The chain is built from TRBV7-9 and TRBJ1-2; the match to TRBD1 covers 9 bases. Germline V gene sequence: CDR1 SEHNR, CDR2 FQNEAQ (reference sequence). The CDR3 covers 14 residues. V was pared by 5 bases and J by 2 bases, with 3 bases of the junction left unmatched. The CDR3 nucleotides read TGTGCCAGCAGCCGGGACAGGGTGAACTATGGCTACACCTTC. Protein: CASSRDRVNYGYTF. The full variable domain, in which reference TRBV7-9 and TRBJ1-2 provide the parts outside the CDR3, is DTGVSQNPRHKITKRGQNVTFRCDPISEHNRLYWYRQTLGQGPEFLTYFQNEAQLEKSRLLSDRFSAERPKGSFSTLEIQRTEQGDSAMYLCASSRDRVNYGYTFGSGTRLTVV.